These 12 T cell receptor beta chains share one sample of origin, sequenced in a study of T cell responses to AZD1222 COVID-19 vaccine. Some clones are missing from TCRdb's copy, which holds only in-frame ones; the method was immunoSEQ multiplex PCR. This sample has 85,000 to 90,000 clones, with approximately 88% found just once. Source: peripheral blood, taken 28 days after the second AZD1222 dose. These receptors originate from an adult who received the AZD1222 COVID-19 vaccine.

The V call is TRBV6-6, the J call TRBJ1-4; the match to TRBD1 covers 7 bases. The CDR3 has 14 residues. Trimming at V came to 6 bases and at J to 3 bases, leaving 4 bases not matched to a gene. Germline CDR1 and CDR2: MNHNY and SVGAGI (reference sequence). CDR3 sequence (DNA): TGTGCCAGCAGCCTGACAGGGCCTAATGAAAAACTGTTTTTT. Residues: CASSLTGPNEKLFF.

The chain combines TRBV19 with TRBJ1-4, with D uncertain. Trimming removed 4 bases at V and 8 bases at J, with 5 bases between. From germline, CDR1 is LNHDA and CDR2 SQIVND (reference sequence). This CDR3 is built from 11 residues. CDR3 DNA sequence: TGTGCCAGTAGTACTCTGGAAAAACTGTTTTTT. Translating it yields CASSTLEKLFF.

The genes are TRBV6-5 and TRBJ1-5, with a weak D call TRBD1 (5 bases). The germline V and J ends were trimmed by 0 bases and 6 bases, with 12 bases remaining between them. The CDR3 totals 15 residues. Germline values: CDR1 MNHEY, CDR2 SVGAGI. CDR3 bases: TGTGCCAGCAGTTACTCAATCAGGGCGGGTCAGCCCCAGCATTTT. Its protein is CASSYSIRAGQPQHF.

The chain combines TRBV3-1 (or the pseudogene TRBV3-2) with TRBJ1-6; possible D gene TRBD1, 6 bases. This CDR3 is 16 amino acids long. The germline V gene encodes CDR1 LGHDT and CDR2 YNNKEL (reference sequence). The V end lost 1 base, the J end lost 0 bases, and 7 bases lay between the germline ends. The CDR3 nucleotides are TGTGCCAGCAGCCAAGGACAGGACTCCTATAATTCACCCCTCCACTTT. It translates to CASSQGQDSYNSPLHF.

The chain recombines TRBV7-9 with TRBJ2-2; 8 bases align to TRBD2. The CDR3 extends over 16 amino acids. With V trimmed by 1 base and J by 1 base, 2 bases remained unmatched. Germline V gene data show CDR1 as SEHNR and CDR2 as FQNEAQ (reference sequence). The CDR3 spells CASSLVSGKNTGELFF. The CDR3 DNA is TGTGCCAGCAGCTTAGTTAGCGGGAAGAACACCGGGGAGCTGTTTTTT. The full variable domain, in which reference TRBV7-9 and TRBJ2-2 provide the parts outside the CDR3, is DTGVSQNPRHKITKRGQNVTFRCDPISEHNRLYWYRQTLGQGPEFLTYFQNEAQLEKSRLLSDRFSAERPKGSFSTLEIQRTEQGDSAMYLCASSLVSGKNTGELFFGEGSRLTVL.

The gene calls are TRBV7-2 and TRBJ2-7, with D tentatively TRBD1 (5 bases). The CDR3 length is 14 residues. V was cut by 5 bases and J by 7 bases, with 18 bases left in between. Germline CDR1 and CDR2: SGHTA and FQGNSA. The CDR3 DNA is TGTGCCAGCAGCCCCCAGAGGACATTGGGAGAGCAGTACTTC. Amino acid sequence: CASSPQRTLGEQYF.

The gene calls are TRBV28 and TRBJ2-2; possibly TRBD1 for D (5 bases). Germline CDR1 and CDR2: MDHEN and SYDVKM. Trimming cost V 7 bases and J 7 bases, with 19 bases left between them. The CDR3 runs to 15 residues. Here the CDR3 DNA reads TGTGCCAGCACCAGTCCAGGGCATGGTAGCGGGGAGCTGTTTTTT. This gives the protein CASTSPGHGSGELFF.

The chain joins TRBV19 to TRBJ1-4, with 7 bases identical to TRBD1. J was trimmed by 5 bases and V by 4 bases; bases with no gene match: 4. Germline CDR1 is LNHDA and CDR2 is SQIVND (reference sequence). The CDR3 has 14 residues. The CDR3 DNA reads TGTGCCAGTAGTAGCCGGGACAGCAATGAAAAACTGTTTTTT. Translation gives CASSSRDSNEKLFF.

This chain links TRBV18 with TRBJ2-1; unclear D gene. Germline values: CDR1 KGHSH, CDR2 LQKENI. The CDR3 extends over 15 amino acids. Trimming shortened V by 0 bases and J by 2 bases, and 8 bases separated the two germline ends. The CDR3 protein is CASSPPNPPYNEQFF. CDR3 DNA sequence: TGTGCCAGCTCACCACCTAACCCCCCCTACAATGAGCAGTTCTTC.

The CDR3 coding sequence is TGTGCCAGTAGTCCCCGACAGCCTTATAGCAATCAGCCCCAGCATTTT. Its protein is CASSPRQPYSNQPQHF. The J gene is TRBJ1-5, the V gene TRBV19; weak D call: TRBD1 (5 bases). Per germline, CDR1 LNHDA and CDR2 SQIVND (reference sequence). This CDR3 has 16 residues. The V end was cut by 5 bases, the J end by 0 bases, with 14 bases between.

The chain has TRBV2 and TRBJ2-2; D gene ambiguous. Germline CDR1 reads SNHLY; CDR2 reads FYNNEI. CDR3 size: 14 residues. The V gene lost 5 bases and the J gene lost 1 base, with 8 bases spanning the gap. CDR3 coding DNA: TGTGCCAGCAGTCCCCTCGGGAACACCGGGGAGCTGTTTTTT. Translated: CASSPLGNTGELFF.

The V and J genes are TRBV29-1 and TRBJ1-2; 7 bases match TRBD1. The CDR3 length is 13 residues. V lost 4 bases, J lost 2 bases, and 4 bases stayed unmatched. Germline loops: CDR1 SQVTM, CDR2 ANQGSEA. The CDR3 loop reads CSVAGQENYGYTF. In DNA, the CDR3 is TGCAGCGTTGCCGGACAGGAGAACTATGGCTACACCTTC.